The rows below give T cell receptor beta chains drawn from one sample of a study of T-cell reconstitution after alpha-beta-depleted transplantation in children. TCRdb re-called the PCR reads with MiXCR, one entry per CDR3 protein. The sample includes approximately 1,000,000 distinct CDR3 sequences, 25% to 30% seen only once; the top ten take about 28%. Material: PBMCs, mostly from graft donor cells, obtained 360 days after TCRalphabeta/CD19-depleted stem cell transplant. These receptors all come from a boy in the first two years of life who had a stem cell transplant for SCID, so the T cells may come from the graft donor. Both conserved end residues are part of each CDR3. A D gene is named only where the DNA matches it firmly. A clone size is listed for some rows: how often the clone was seen (once, few, many), or a class if it is expanded.

v_call	j_call	clone_size	d_call	cdr3_nt	cdr3_aa
TRBV15	TRBJ2-7	few	NA	TGTGCCACCAGCAGAGATCGACAGGCCGACGAGCAGTACTTC	CATSRDRQADEQYF
TRBV5-5	TRBJ2-7	NA	NA	TGTGCCAGCAGCTTGGCCCTTATATACGAGCAGTACTTC	CASSLALIYEQYF
TRBV7-2	TRBJ1-2	NA	NA	TGTGCCAGCAGCCCGCGCGGGTGGACGGCGAACAACTATGGCTACACCTTC	CASSPRGWTANNYGYTF
TRBV7-2	TRBJ2-6	NA	NA	TGTGCCAGCAGCTTCTTTGCGCTCTCTGGGGCCAACGTCCTGACTTTC	CASSFFALSGANVLTF
TRBV11-2	TRBJ2-7	NA	NA	TGTGCCAGCAGCTTAGACGAGTCGGGGGGCGGCTACTACGAGCAGTACTTC	CASSLDESGGGYYEQYF
TRBV5-1	TRBJ2-6	NA	NA	TGCGCCAGCAGCTTGGGGACACCCCAGAGCTCTGGGGCCAACGTCCTGACTTTC	CASSLGTPQSSGANVLTF
TRBV18	TRBJ2-3	NA	TRBD2	TGTGCCAGCTCACCGATCCGACTAGCGGAAAATACGCAGTATTTT	CASSPIRLAENTQYF
TRBV6-2/TRBV6-3	TRBJ1-4	NA	TRBD1	TGTGCCAGCAGTCCCGGACAGGGACCAACTAATGAAAAACTGTTTTTT	CASSPGQGPTNEKLFF
TRBV6-5	TRBJ2-5	many	NA	TGTGCCAGCAGGTTACCGGGTCAAGAGACCCAGTACTTC	CASRLPGQETQYF
TRBV20-1	TRBJ1-2	NA	NA	TGCAGTGCTACCCCGGACAGTCTGGGGGGCTACACCTTC	CSATPDSLGGYTF
TRBV5-5	TRBJ2-2	NA	NA	TGTGCCAGCAGCTTTCAGGGTACATTGAACACCGGGGAGCTGTTTTTT	CASSFQGTLNTGELFF
TRBV7-8	TRBJ2-1	NA	NA	TGTGCCAGCAGCTTAGAACTCTGGACAGCCTCCTACAATGAGCAGTTCTTC	CASSLELWTASYNEQFF
TRBV5-1	TRBJ2-1	NA	TRBD2	TGCGCCAGCAGCATGGGGGGGGTAGGCTCCTACAATGAGCAGTTCTTC	CASSMGGVGSYNEQFF
TRBV4-3	TRBJ2-7	NA	NA	TGCGCCAGCAGCTCTTTAGGCACCGGCGAGCAGTACTTC	CASSSLGTGEQYF
TRBV12-3/TRBV12-4	TRBJ1-4	few	NA	TGTGCCAGCAGGCAGGGCTATGAAAAACTGTTTTTT	CASRQGYEKLFF
TRBV5-1	TRBJ2-3	NA	NA	TGCGCCAGCAGTGTCGGAGGGGGCGCGTCCACAGATACGCAGTATTTT	CASSVGGGASTDTQYF
TRBV20-1	TRBJ2-3	few	TRBD2	TGCAGTGCTGGAGGTAGGCTCGGACTAGCGGGGATCACAGATACGCAGTATTTT	CSAGGRLGLAGITDTQYF
TRBV5-1	TRBJ2-1	few	TRBD2	TGCGCCAGCAGCCCTGGAGGTTGGTTAGCGGGGCCCAATGAGCAGTTCTTC	CASSPGGWLAGPNEQFF
TRBV14	TRBJ2-4	few	TRBD2	TGTGCCAGCAGCCAAAACAGACTAGCCGAGATAGCCAAAAACATTCAGTACTTC	CASSQNRLAEIAKNIQYF
TRBV20-1	TRBJ1-1	NA	NA	TGCAGTGCTAGGCCCCTGATCCCGAACACTGAAGCTTTCTTT	CSARPLIPNTEAFF
TRBV4-3	TRBJ2-5	NA	NA	TGCGCCAGCAGCCAAGAGCAGGGGGGAGAATACCAAGAGACCCAGTACTTC	CASSQEQGGEYQETQYF
TRBV9	TRBJ2-3	NA	NA	TGTGCCAGCAGCGTAATGGCAGGGCGCGATACGCAGTATTTT	CASSVMAGRDTQYF
TRBV15	TRBJ2-2	NA	TRBD1	TGTGCCACCAGCAGAGATACAGGGGGCGTCGGGGAGCTGTTTTTT	CATSRDTGGVGELFF
TRBV30	TRBJ2-7	few	NA	TGTGCCTGGACAGGGAACTACGAGCAGTACTTC	CAWTGNYEQYF
TRBV5-1	TRBJ2-4	few	TRBD1	TGCGCCAGCAGCTTGGTATTCGGGACAGGGATCCCAAACATTCAGTACTTC	CASSLVFGTGIPNIQYF
TRBV20-1	TRBJ2-5	NA	TRBD1	TGCAGTGCTTTACAGGGGGGAGAGACCCAGTACTTC	CSALQGGETQYF
TRBV10-2	TRBJ2-3	few	TRBD2	TGCGCCAGCAGATCCCTAGCGGGGGCCCAGATTGGGCAGTATTTT	CASRSLAGAQIGQYF
TRBV7-9	TRBJ2-5	NA	TRBD2	TGTGCCAGCAGCTTATTCAAGCTAGCGGAATCCCAAGAGACCCAGTACTTC	CASSLFKLAESQETQYF
TRBV5-1	TRBJ2-2	few	NA	TGCGCCAGCAGCCCCCCCGACCTTACCGGGGAGCTGTTTTTT	CASSPPDLTGELFF
TRBV5-1	TRBJ2-1	few	NA	TGCGCCAGCAGCTTCGGGACTCAACAGTTCTTC	CASSFGTQQFF
TRBV6-5	TRBJ1-5	few	NA	TGTGCCAGCAGTTACGGCCGGGGGGCCAATCAGCCCCAGCATTTT	CASSYGRGANQPQHF
TRBV6-5	TRBJ2-4	few	NA	TGTGCCAGCAGTTTGGTGGGGGCCAAAAACATTCAGTACTTC	CASSLVGAKNIQYF
TRBV15	TRBJ2-7	NA	TRBD1	TGTGCCACCAGCAGAGATGGGACAGGGGTCTACGAGCAGTACTTC	CATSRDGTGVYEQYF
TRBV6-5	TRBJ2-2	NA	NA	TGTGCCAGCAGTTACCTCTCGAACACCGGGGAGCTGTTTTTT	CASSYLSNTGELFF
TRBV5-6	TRBJ2-1	NA	TRBD1	TGTGCCAGCAGCTTGGAGACAGGGATCTACAATGAGCAGTTCTTC	CASSLETGIYNEQFF
TRBV20-1	TRBJ2-1	NA	TRBD1	TGCAGTGCTAGACGGACAGGGGCCCTCTCCTACAATGAGCAGTTCTTC	CSARRTGALSYNEQFF
TRBV6-5	TRBJ2-1	NA	TRBD2	TGTGCCAGCAGTTCCCGCGGCCCCGGGGGGAATGAGCAGTTCTTC	CASSSRGPGGNEQFF
TRBV9	TRBJ2-7	few	NA	TGTGCCAGCAGCGTACAGGGTAGCTCCTACGAGCAGTACTTC	CASSVQGSSYEQYF
TRBV6-5	TRBJ2-7	few	TRBD2	TGTGCCAGCAGTTACTCGGGGACTAGCGGGCTCTACGAGCAGTACTTC	CASSYSGTSGLYEQYF
TRBV5-6	TRBJ2-7	few	NA	TGTGCCAGCAGCTTGGCCGCTGGCCTTCAATTTCCCTACGAGCAGTACTTC	CASSLAAGLQFPYEQYF
TRBV20-1	TRBJ1-2	NA	NA	TGCAGTGCTAGGCCCCCGCCCTCCTATGGCTACACCTTC	CSARPPPSYGYTF
TRBV5-1	TRBJ2-3	NA	TRBD2	TGCGCCAGCAGCTACTGGACTAGCGGGTCGGTAGATACGCAGTATTTT	CASSYWTSGSVDTQYF
TRBV29-1	TRBJ2-1	few	TRBD2	TGCAGCGTTGGACTAGCGGGGGGGAATGAGCAGTTCTTC	CSVGLAGGNEQFF
TRBV7-9	TRBJ1-5	NA	NA	TGTGCCAGCAGCTTAGCAGGCAGTTCTTCAGGTCAGCCCCAGCATTTT	CASSLAGSSSGQPQHF
TRBV21-1	TRBJ1-5	few	NA	TGTGCCACCCAGAGAAAGGGGAGCAATCAGCCCCAGCATTTT	CATQRKGSNQPQHF
TRBV2	TRBJ1-5	few	NA	TGTGCCAGCGCCGGGGGGCTCTATAGCAATCAGCCCCAGCATTTT	CASAGGLYSNQPQHF
TRBV5-1	TRBJ2-5	NA	NA	TGCGCCAGCAGCTTGGGCGGACTAAACCAAGAGACCCAGTACTTC	CASSLGGLNQETQYF
TRBV25-1	TRBJ1-1	few	NA	TGTGCCAGCAGTGGGGGGTGGCACGCTGAAGCTTTCTTT	CASSGGWHAEAFF
TRBV5-1	TRBJ2-3	many	TRBD1	TGCGCCAGCAGCACCCGACAGGGGGCAGATACGCAGTATTTT	CASSTRQGADTQYF
TRBV4-1	TRBJ2-1	NA	NA	TGCGCCAGCAGCCAACGGGTAAGGTTCAGAAACAATGAGCAGTTCTTC	CASSQRVRFRNNEQFF
TRBV10-3	TRBJ2-1	few	TRBD2	TGTGCCATCAGTGTTCCGGGACTAGCGGGTGAAGATGAGCAGTTCTTC	CAISVPGLAGEDEQFF
TRBV25-1	TRBJ2-3	many	TRBD2	TGTGCCAGCAGTGAAATGGCTAGCGGGGCTTCCACAGATACGCAGTATTTT	CASSEMASGASTDTQYF
TRBV12-3/TRBV12-4	TRBJ2-2	NA	NA	TGTGCCAGCAGTGTCAGGGGACCCCCGAACACCGGGGAGCTGTTTTTT	CASSVRGPPNTGELFF